A selection of T cell receptor beta chains follows, all from one sample in a study of cytomegalovirus exposure and HLA in healthy donors. The table came from immunoSEQ multiplex PCR; TCRdb's copy has only in-frame clones and leaves some out. Recorded here are tens of thousands of clones; the top ten clones represent roughly an eighth. The sample was PBMCs. The receptors derive from a woman aged 55-69 years in good health and CMV-seropositive. Both conserved end residues are part of each CDR3. Fields, in order: J gene, V gene, CDR3 protein.

>TRBJ1-5|TRBV6-5
CASSSTASNQPQHF
>.|TRBV19
CAAGRGDFYEQYF
>TRBJ1-1|TRBV21-1
CASTSPKAGGYTEAFF
>TRBJ1-2|TRBV29-1
CSVLTAYYGYTF
>TRBJ1-6|TRBV25-1
CASSGFGGFSYNSPLHF
>TRBJ1-2|TRBV29-1
CSVAPGTASLYGYTF
>TRBJ2-1|TRBV29-1
CSVPRAGGLTYNEQFF
>TRBJ1-1|TRBV25-1
CASTFGGGRREAFF
>TRBJ1-2|TRBV28
CASSLIGQGAHTF
>TRBJ1-5|TRBV10-1
CASSDGQGGGWPQHF
>TRBJ2-5|TRBV5-4
CASSFGAGARETQYF
>TRBJ1-2|TRBV6-5
CASSYKPQGFYGYTF
>TRBJ1-4|TRBV18
CASSPSGSGEKLFF
>TRBJ2-3|TRBV4-1
CASSQTSGGTDTQYF
>TRBJ1-2|TRBV5-1
CASSLGRSSAYGYTF
>TRBJ1-3|TRBV6-5
CASSYSGTSGNTIYF
>TRBJ2-3|TRBV9
CASSVQTAGARTDTQYF
>TRBJ2-3|TRBV25-1
CASSDPLADTQYF
>TRBJ1-1|TRBV18
CASAPPSGQGITEAFF
>TRBJ1-1|TRBV4-3
CASSRDREGLNTEAFF
>TRBJ2-7|TRBV29-1
CSVGGVEVEQYF
>TRBJ2-2|TRBV9
CASSVVSGYAGELFF
>TRBJ2-7|TRBV5-1
CASSKTGAGAYEQYF
>TRBJ2-5|TRBV6-1
CASSKRGDEGTQYF
>TRBJ2-2|TRBV29-1
CSVANAGELFF
>TRBJ1-1|TRBV28
CASSPGSGGNTEAFF
>TRBJ2-1|TRBV5-1
CASSFSGGAYNEQFF
>TRBJ2-7|TRBV7-2
CASSEASGGGYEQYF
>TRBJ2-7|TRBV6-5
CASSYRQGRSYEQYF
>TRBJ1-1|TRBV7-2
CASSFAPRDDTEAFF
>TRBJ2-5|TRBV19
CASSLGQGALGTQYF
>TRBJ2-7|TRBV4-3
CASSQDRGHEQYF
>TRBJ2-7|TRBV18
CASSPLRGEEQYF
>TRBJ1-2|TRBV27
CASREKTGGNYGYTF
>TRBJ1-6|TRBV6-4
CASSDSPGGNSPLHF
>TRBJ1-6|TRBV4-3
CASSQARDSYNSPLHF
>TRBJ1-1|TRBV11-2
CASSAQTGVHTEAFF
>TRBJ2-2|TRBV5-1
CASSFTALRNTGELFF
>TRBJ2-1|TRBV18
CASSPDRSSYNEQFF
>TRBJ2-5|TRBV4-1
CASSLLAGGGETQYF
>TRBJ1-5|TRBV5-1
CASSLETGNQPQHF
>TRBJ2-1|TRBV5-1
CASSSGTGAYNEQFF
>TRBJ2-7|TRBV7-8
CASSLEPGQGPFYEQYF
>TRBJ1-3|TRBV13
CASSLGVDRAGNTIYF
>TRBJ1-1|TRBV19
CASSTQGSATEAFF
>TRBJ2-1|TRBV28
CASILGGTGYNEQFF
>TRBJ2-6|TRBV12-5
CASGLVRGQGDSGANVLTF
>TRBJ2-2|TRBV6-5
CASSYGLHRELFF
>TRBJ1-1|TRBV7-8
CASSRGQGDTEAFF
>TRBJ2-7|TRBV4-1
CASSSGTGGPYEQYF
>TRBJ1-2|TRBV18
CASSSGGDRGYTF
>TRBJ2-2|TRBV28
CASSSLGLADGELFF
>TRBJ2-7|TRBV6-1
CASSESSGGYEQYF